This TCR beta chain was found in a study of neurological immune-mediated disorders. Whole-study findings and limits: It was HTLV-1-associated myelopathy that showed the most TCR clonal expansion, while multiple sclerosis showed the least, falling below healthy controls.

Germline loops: CDR1 SGHTA, CDR2 FQGTGA. This CDR3 contains 15 residues. V gave up 5 bases and J gave up 1 base, with 11 bases separating them. The cDNA was produced through 5'RACE with 10-nucleotide random UMIs. TCRdb used MiXCR to reprocess the 5' RACE reads, holding one entry per CDR3 protein. This sample carries 35,000 to 45,000 distinct CDR3 sequences, over 12% of them seen once, and the ten largest clones take 27%. For the unsorted libraries, 2 million PBMCs stored at -80 C served as input. This clonotype was seen a few times. Its antigen remains unknown. The sequence came from a woman aged 45-65 years with HTLV-1-associated myelopathy (HAM/TSP). Sequenced: PBMCs. This chain links TRBV7-3 with TRBJ2-2; D is uncertain. CDR3 nucleotides: TGTGCCAGCAGCCCCTTAAGCGTGAACACCGGGGAGCTGTTTTTT. The encoded protein is CASSPLSVNTGELFF.